This T cell receptor beta chain came from a study of T cell responses to AZD1222 COVID-19 vaccine. General study results and limits: Repertoires in all cases were sampled only once the peak T cell response had passed.

Comments on this clone: Antigen: not known.

The data were produced by immunoSEQ multiplex PCR, yet TCRdb's version contains in-frame clones alone and is incomplete. This table holds around 160,000 clones, around 83% found once. Germline-derived CDR1 and CDR2 are LNHNV and YYDKDF (reference sequence). V was trimmed by 0 bases and J by 3 bases, leaving 3 bases between them. The CDR3 totals 14 residues. V gene TRBV15 combines with J gene TRBJ2-6; D is unresolved. Sample: peripheral blood, taken on day 0 of MenACWY control vaccination. This clonotype was sampled from an adult in good health. CDR3 sequence reads: CATSRDFGANVLTF. DNA for the CDR3: TGTGCCACCAGCAGAGATTTTGGGGCCAACGTCCTGACTTTC.